This T cell receptor beta chain was sequenced in a study of identical twins. Study results and caveats: Analyses based on zero insertions could be partly confounded by invariant MAIT and iNKT cells. Findings depended on cross-sectional statistics rather than tracking the same donors. Researchers reported weaker excess twin sharing in beta out-of-frame sequences.

TCRdb re-called the 5' RACE reads with MiXCR, one entry per CDR3 protein. The sample lists around 480,000 distinct CDR3 sequences, approximately 15% occurring once. Concerning this clonotype: The antigen remains undetermined.

Trimming stripped 6 bases from V and 2 bases from J, with 10 bases between. Germline-derived CDR1 and CDR2 are MNHEY and SVGEGT. This CDR3 contains 14 residues. Separately, the same data were catalogued under a study of yellow fever vaccine responses in identical twins. That paper adds: It has been reported that, in twins, the vaccine T cell response seemed partly convergent and partly personalized.

The sequence was collected from a woman aged 18 to 35 in good health. The sequencing sample was made of CD4+ T cells sorted from blood. The chain combines TRBV6-2 or TRBV6-3 with TRBJ2-2, with no clear D. CDR3 nucleotides: TGTGCCAGCAGGCCTGGGCAAAACACCGGGGAGCTGTTTTTT. This sequence encodes CASRPGQNTGELFF.